A single sample is the source of the 8 T cell receptor beta chains below, sequenced in a study of memory CD4+ T cells and cytomegalovirus serostatus. The sort gate was single viable CD3+CD4+CD8-CD45RO+ cells for memory CD4+ T cells. The assay was immunoSEQ multiplex PCR, and TCRdb's table has in-frame clones only and misses some. The table shows roughly 64,000 clones, with 77% occurring only once. The sequenced sample was memory CD4+ T cells from blood. These receptors originate from an adult in good health and CMV-seronegative.

The chain employs TRBV18 and TRBJ2-7; D perhaps matches TRBD1 (5 bases). This CDR3 has 13 amino acids. In germline, CDR1 is KGHSH, CDR2 LQKENI. The ends were cut back, 4 bases at V and 1 base at J, with 8 bases in the middle. The CDR3 region has the DNA TGTGCCAGCTCACTCCAGGGATCCTACGAGCAGTACTTC. Translating gives CASSLQGSYEQYF.

CDR3 bases: TGTGCCAGCAGCTCAAGCTCTGGGGCCAACGTCCTGACTTTC. Residues: CASSSSSGANVLTF. The chain joins TRBV28 to TRBJ2-6; unclear D gene. There are 14 residues in the CDR3. Germline V gene data show CDR1 as MDHEN and CDR2 as SYDVKM. The V end lost 6 bases, the J end lost 0 bases, and 6 bases lay between the germline ends.

The chain is built from TRBV4-1 and TRBJ2-7, with 10 bases lining up with TRBD2. The CDR3 spans 19 residues. The J segment lost 0 bases and the V segment lost 0 bases, leaving 11 bases of the junction unmatched. From germline, CDR1 is MGHRA and CDR2 YSYEKL. CDR3 sequence (DNA): TGCGCCAGCAGCCAAGATCCCCCTCAAACTAGCGGGATCTCCTACGAGCAGTACTTC. Translated, it gives CASSQDPPQTSGISYEQYF.

J is TRBJ2-1 and V is TRBV27, with 8 bases fitting TRBD2. The germline CDR1 and CDR2 sequences are MNHEY and SMNVEV (reference sequence). The J segment lost 1 base and the V segment lost 5 bases, leaving 7 bases of the junction unmatched. This CDR3 has 16 residues. The CDR3 region is CASSPSGSASYNEQFF. The CDR3, as DNA: TGTGCCAGCAGTCCAAGCGGGAGTGCGTCCTACAATGAGCAGTTCTTC.

This clone came up once. The chain combines TRBV30 with TRBJ2-3, with a weak D call TRBD1 (5 bases). This CDR3 is 16 amino acids long. Trimming removed 2 bases from V and 2 bases from J, with 17 bases in between. Looked up from germline, CDR1 is GTSNPN and CDR2 is SVGIG (reference sequence). This CDR3 is CAWSPLGHEHTDTQYF. CDR3 bases: TGTGCCTGGAGTCCGCTGGGGCACGAGCACACAGATACGCAGTATTTT.

This clone rates as medium-sized. The chain employs TRBV2 and TRBJ1-5; D perhaps matches TRBD1 (5 bases). The CDR3 loop spans 14 amino acids. The ends were cut back, 8 bases at V and 0 bases at J, with 11 bases in the middle. Germline CDR1 is SNHLY and CDR2 is FYNNEI. In DNA form, the CDR3 reads TGTGCCAGCGGGGCAGACCATAGCAATCAGCCCCAGCATTTT. Translated, it gives CASGADHSNQPQHF.

CDR3 sequence (DNA): TGTGCCAGCAGCTTAGTAGGGACAGAGCACTACGAGCAGTACTTC. Its translation: CASSLVGTEHYEQYF. The V call is TRBV7-9, the J call TRBJ2-7; 7 bases map to TRBD1. Looked up from germline, CDR1 is SEHNR and CDR2 is FQNEAQ (reference sequence). The trim removed 1 base at V and 3 bases at J, leaving 6 bases unmatched. CDR3 size: 15 residues.

The chain uses TRBV7-3 and TRBJ1-1; D gene uncertain. The CDR3 length is 14 residues. Germline loops: CDR1 SGHTA, CDR2 FQGTGA. V lost 0 bases to trimming and J lost 1 base, with 6 bases between them. In DNA, the CDR3 is TGTGCCAGCAGCTTAACTGCAGAGAACACTGAAGCTTTCTTT. Amino acid sequence: CASSLTAENTEAFF.